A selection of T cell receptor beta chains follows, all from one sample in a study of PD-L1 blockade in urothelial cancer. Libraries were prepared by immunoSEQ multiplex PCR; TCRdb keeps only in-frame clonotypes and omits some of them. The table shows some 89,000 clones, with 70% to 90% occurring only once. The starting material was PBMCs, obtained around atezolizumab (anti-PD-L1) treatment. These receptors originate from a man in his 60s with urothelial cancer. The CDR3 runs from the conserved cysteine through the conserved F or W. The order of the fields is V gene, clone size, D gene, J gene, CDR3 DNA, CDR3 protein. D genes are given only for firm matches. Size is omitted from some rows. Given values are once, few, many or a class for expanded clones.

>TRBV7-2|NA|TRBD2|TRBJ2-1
TGTGCCAGCAGCACGCTAGCGGGAGCCTACAATGAGCAGTTCTTC
CASSTLAGAYNEQFF
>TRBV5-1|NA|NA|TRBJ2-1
TGCGCCAGCAGCTTGGCCTTTAATGAGCAGTTCTTC
CASSLAFNEQFF
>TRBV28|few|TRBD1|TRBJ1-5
TGTGCCAGCAATACAGGGGTATCAGGTCAGCCCCAGCATTTT
CASNTGVSGQPQHF
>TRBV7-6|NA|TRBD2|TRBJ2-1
TGTGCCAGCACTCGAACGGGGGGGGAGTCCTACAATGAGCAGTTCTTC
CASTRTGGESYNEQFF
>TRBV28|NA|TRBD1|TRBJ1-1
TGTGCCAGCACACAGGGGGCTCCCGCTGAAGCTTTCTTT
CASTQGAPAEAFF
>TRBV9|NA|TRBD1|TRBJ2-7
TGTGCCAGCAGCTTTGGGACAGCCTACGAGCAGTACTTC
CASSFGTAYEQYF
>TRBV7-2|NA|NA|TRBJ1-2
TGTGCCAGCAGCGGGGCCGACTCAGGCTACACCTTC
CASSGADSGYTF
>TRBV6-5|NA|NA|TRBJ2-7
TGTGCCAGCGCCCTAAGCGCGGGATCCTACGAGCAGTACTTC
CASALSAGSYEQYF
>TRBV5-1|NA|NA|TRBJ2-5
TGCGCCAGCAGCCCCACACAGGGCCGGGAGACCCAGTACTTC
CASSPTQGRETQYF
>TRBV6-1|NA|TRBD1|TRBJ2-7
TGTGCCACACGGACAGGGATCTACGAGCAGTACTTC
CATRTGIYEQYF
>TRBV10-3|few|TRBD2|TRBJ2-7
TGTGCCATCGGGACTAGCGGGGGAAGCTCCTACGAGCAGTACTTC
CAIGTSGGSSYEQYF
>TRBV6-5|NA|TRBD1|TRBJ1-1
TGTGCCAGCAGGAGACAGGGAGTCGGCACTGAAGCTTTCTTT
CASRRQGVGTEAFF
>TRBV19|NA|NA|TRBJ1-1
TGTGCCAGTAGTAGTCAGATGAACACTGAAGCTTTCTTT
CASSSQMNTEAFF
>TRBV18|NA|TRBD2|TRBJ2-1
TGTGCCAGCTCACCATTGGGCGCGGGAGCGGGATACAATGAGCAGTTCTTC
CASSPLGAGAGYNEQFF
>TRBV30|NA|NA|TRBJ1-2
TGTGCCTGGAGTACACAGGGTTATGGCTACACCTTC
CAWSTQGYGYTF
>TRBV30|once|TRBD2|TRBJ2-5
TGTGCCTGGAGTGGGGCCGGGGGGGCTCAAGAGACCCAGTACTTC
CAWSGAGGAQETQYF
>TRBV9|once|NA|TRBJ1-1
TGTGCCAGCAGCAAGACCAGGGGCCTGAACACTGAAGCTTTCTTT
CASSKTRGLNTEAFF
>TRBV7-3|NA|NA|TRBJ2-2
TGTGCCAGCAGCTGGATTCGGACTAAATCGAACACCGGGGAGCTGTTTTTT
CASSWIRTKSNTGELFF
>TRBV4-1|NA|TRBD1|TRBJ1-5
TGCGCCAGCAGCCAAGATCTCAGGACAGGGGGCTTCGGAGAGCCCCAGCATTTT
CASSQDLRTGGFGEPQHF
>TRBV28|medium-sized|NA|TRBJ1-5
TGTGCCAGCAGCTTTGAGGTACAGCCCCAGCATTTT
CASSFEVQPQHF